Listed here are 23 T cell receptor beta chains from one sample, sequenced in a study of blood T cell repertoires in COVID-19. Method: immunoSEQ multiplex PCR; TCRdb's copy keeps in-frame clones and lacks some. Among roughly 120,000 clones listed, 70% to 80% were seen once. The material sequenced was peripheral blood. Source of these receptors: a human donor in a cohort sampled during active COVID-19.

The genes are TRBV5-4 and TRBJ1-1; TRBD1 is a possible D gene (5 bases). The V and J ends lost 3 bases and 2 bases respectively, with 17 bases between them. The CDR3 is 16 residues long. In germline, CDR1 is SGHNT, CDR2 YYREEE (reference sequence). The CDR3 here is CASSSQNSGLNTEAFF. The CDR3 DNA reads TGTGCCAGCAGCTCCCAGAACTCAGGGCTTAACACTGAAGCTTTCTTT.

The chain uses TRBV7-9 and TRBJ2-2; 9 nucleotides line up with TRBD1. The CDR3 extends over 16 amino acids. V shed 5 bases, J shed 5 bases, and the junction held 9 bases outside the gene matches. Germline CDR1 is SEHNR and CDR2 is FQNEAQ (reference sequence). CDR3 DNA sequence: TGTGCCAGCAGCCCACTCGGGACAGGGCAAACCGGGGAGCTGTTTTTT. Protein product: CASSPLGTGQTGELFF.

The chain links TRBV10-3 to TRBJ1-3; D may be TRBD1 (5 bases). This CDR3 has 15 residues. Trimming cost V 2 bases and J 0 bases, with 8 bases left between them. CDR1 and CDR2 (germline): ENHRY, SYGVKD. The CDR3 sequence: CAISEGQPSGNTIYF. DNA of the CDR3: TGTGCCATCAGTGAGGGACAACCCTCTGGAAACACCATATATTTT.

Only a few counts were recorded for this clone. This chain uses TRBV7-9 with TRBJ1-1, with D perhaps TRBD1 (6 bases). The CDR3 has 16 amino acids. From germline, CDR1 is SEHNR and CDR2 FQNEAQ (reference sequence). Between the trimmed V and J ends, which lost 3 bases and 0 bases, there was a span of 14 bases. The CDR3 sequence: CASSFPPGHMNTEAFF. DNA for the CDR3: TGTGCCAGCAGCTTCCCTCCGGGACATATGAACACTGAAGCTTTCTTT.

The chain links TRBV7-2 to TRBJ2-7; 8 bases are shared with TRBD2. V lost 6 bases, J lost 6 bases, and 4 bases stayed unmatched. Germline values: CDR1 SGHTA, CDR2 FQGNSA. CDR3 size: 12 residues. The chain's CDR3 is CASSPLAGEQYF. The CDR3 DNA is TGTGCCAGCAGTCCCCTAGCGGGCGAGCAGTACTTC.

The chain is built from TRBV7-3 and TRBJ2-7; 8 bases line up with TRBD2. The CDR3 extends over 15 amino acids. Germline V CDR1 and CDR2: SGHTA, FQGTGA. J gave up 0 bases and V 8 bases, and 9 bases lay outside the gene matches. For the CDR3, the DNA is TGTGCCAGCGCTTTAAGCGGGGGAAGCTCCTACGAGCAGTACTTC. It codes for CASALSGGSSYEQYF. The variable domain in full, completed from reference TRBV7-3 and TRBJ2-7, reads GAGVSQTPSNKVTEKGKYVELRCDPISGHTALYWYRQSLGQGPEFLIYFQGTGAADDSGLPNDRFFAVRPEGSVSTLKIQRTERGDSAVYLCASALSGGSSYEQYFGPGTRLTVT.

This chain joins TRBV7-9 and TRBJ2-1; 12 bases fit TRBD2. CDR3 length: 16 residues. V lost 4 bases, J lost 2 bases, and 3 bases stayed unmatched. Looked up from germline, CDR1 is SEHNR and CDR2 is FQNEAQ (reference sequence). CDR3 coding DNA: TGTGCCAGCAGCTCTAGCGGGAGGGCCCCCTACAATGAGCAGTTCTTC. It yields the protein CASSSSGRAPYNEQFF.

The chain joins TRBV4-1 to TRBJ1-6, with 8 bases identical to TRBD1. Germline V gene sequence: CDR1 MGHRA, CDR2 YSYEKL. The ends lost 0 bases at V and 7 bases at J; junction bases unmatched: 2. This CDR3 has 15 residues. CDR3 sequence reads: CASSQDNRGNSPLHF. The DNA of the CDR3 is TGCGCCAGCAGCCAAGATAACAGGGGGAATTCACCCCTCCACTTT.

CDR3: CASSRDRGTYEQYF. CDR3 in DNA: TGTGCCAGCAGCCGGGACAGGGGGACCTACGAGCAGTACTTC. V is TRBV3-1 (or the pseudogene TRBV3-2) and J is TRBJ2-7, with 11 bases lining up with TRBD1. The CDR3 consists of 14 residues. The germline V gene has CDR1 LGHDT and CDR2 YNNKEL (reference sequence). Trimming cost V 4 bases and J 2 bases; bases outside gene matches: 1.

This chain links TRBV29-1 with TRBJ2-2, with 8 positions matching TRBD1. The junction had 7 bases not matched to a gene; V was cut back by 6 bases and J by 1 base. This CDR3 has 15 amino acids. CDR1 is SQVTM and CDR2 is ANQGSEA in the germline V gene. CDR3 protein: CSVRAGTGNTGELFF. The DNA for the CDR3 is TGCAGCGTAAGGGCCGGGACAGGGAACACCGGGGAGCTGTTTTTT.

The rearrangement uses TRBV27 and TRBJ1-2, with 8 bases identical to TRBD1. In germline, CDR1 is MNHEY, CDR2 SMNVEV (reference sequence). The length of the CDR3 is 14 residues. After removal of 4 bases from V and 3 bases from J, the junction contained 4 bases not matched to a gene. This chain's CDR3 is CASSSTGGHYGYTF. CDR3 in DNA: TGTGCCAGCAGTTCCACAGGGGGTCACTATGGCTACACCTTC.

The V gene is TRBV5-1, the J gene TRBJ1-6, with TRBD1 matching 10 bases. Germline values: CDR1 SGHRS, CDR2 YFSETQ. J lost 9 bases, V lost 2 bases, and 2 bases had no gene match. The CDR3 spans 14 residues. The CDR3 here is CASSLDRGRSPLHF. The CDR3, as DNA: TGCGCCAGCAGCTTAGACAGGGGGCGTTCACCCCTCCACTTT.

There are a few counts of this clone. The genes are TRBV5-4 and TRBJ1-3; 10 nucleotides agree with TRBD1. This CDR3 is 15 amino acids long. The germline gives CDR1 SGHNT, CDR2 YYREEE (reference sequence). The V gene end was trimmed by 4 bases and the J gene end by 1 base; junction bases not matched to a gene: 2. The CDR3: CASSPDRGSGNTIYF. The CDR3 DNA sequence: TGTGCCAGCAGCCCGGACAGGGGGTCTGGAAACACCATATATTTT.

The rearrangement uses TRBV19 and TRBJ2-1; TRBD2 matches at 7 bases. Germline CDR1 and CDR2: LNHDA and SQIVND (reference sequence). The CDR3 contains 13 residues. Unmatched junction bases numbered 5, after V lost 2 bases and J lost 10 bases. The CDR3: CASSILWRGEQFF. CDR3 sequence (DNA): TGTGCCAGTAGTATACTCTGGCGGGGGGAGCAGTTCTTC.

Ten or more counts support this clone. The chain couples TRBV9 to TRBJ2-7; unclear D gene. This CDR3 spans 12 amino acids. V was shortened by 3 bases and J by 5 bases, with 9 bases between the two germline ends. The germline V gene has CDR1 SGDLS and CDR2 YYNGEE. For the CDR3, the DNA is TGTGCCAGCAGCGGAAGAGAGAACGAGCAGTACTTC. This encodes CASSGRENEQYF.

This chain connects TRBV27 to TRBJ2-7; 9 positions agree with TRBD2. CDR3 size: 14 residues. The germline gives CDR1 MNHEY, CDR2 SMNVEV (reference sequence). V gave up 6 bases and J gave up 5 bases; unmatched junction bases: 8. The CDR3 DNA reads TGTGCCAGCAGCCCAAGCGGGGGGTTCCACGAGCAGTACTTC. Translation: CASSPSGGFHEQYF.

The J gene is TRBJ1-2, the V gene TRBV19; tentative D call: TRBD1 (6 bases). Looked up from germline, CDR1 is LNHDA and CDR2 is SQIVND (reference sequence). The V and J ends lost 2 bases and 7 bases respectively, with 11 bases between them. The CDR3 spans 13 residues. In DNA, the CDR3 is TGTGCCAGTAGTATAATGGGGGCGAGTGGCTACACCTTC. This codes for CASSIMGASGYTF.

The chain links TRBV7-8 to TRBJ2-7; the D gene is possibly TRBD2 (7 bases). The CDR3 has 13 residues. CDR1 SGHVS and CDR2 FQNEAQ come from the germline V gene. V was trimmed by 6 bases and J by 4 bases, leaving 13 bases between them. The chain's CDR3 is CASRPGGLYEQYF. CDR3 sequence (DNA): TGTGCCAGCAGGCCGGGGGGCCTATACGAGCAGTACTTC.

This chain uses TRBV2 with TRBJ2-6; 7 bases map to TRBD1. In germline, CDR1 is SNHLY, CDR2 FYNNEI. The junction had 10 bases not matched to a gene; V was cut back by 3 bases and J by 2 bases. CDR3 length: 18 residues. The CDR3 loop is CASSDRDRAQAGANVLTF. As DNA, the CDR3 is TGTGCCAGCAGTGATAGAGACAGGGCTCAGGCTGGGGCCAACGTCCTGACTTTC.

The V call is TRBV7-8, the J call TRBJ2-7; D is unclear. The V gene lost 3 bases and the J gene lost 0 bases, with 6 bases spanning the gap. Germline-derived CDR1 and CDR2 are SGHVS and FQNEAQ. The CDR3 contains 13 residues. This CDR3 is CASSFASSYEQYF. As DNA, the CDR3 is TGTGCCAGCAGCTTTGCTAGCTCCTACGAGCAGTACTTC.

The chain recombines TRBV2 with TRBJ2-7; the match to TRBD1 covers 8 bases. CDR3 length: 14 amino acids. Germline V gives CDR1 SNHLY, CDR2 FYNNEI. The junction had 7 bases not matched to a gene; V was cut back by 4 bases and J by 5 bases. The CDR3 region has the DNA TGTGCCAGCAGTGCTGAGTCAGGGGGCCACGAGCAGTACTTC. It specifies CASSAESGGHEQYF.

This clone was counted a few times. The chain couples TRBV7-8 to TRBJ2-7, with 10 positions matching TRBD1. The germline V gene encodes CDR1 SGHVS and CDR2 FQNEAQ. The ends lost 3 bases at V and 2 bases at J; junction bases unmatched: 16. The CDR3 loop spans 19 amino acids. The CDR3 is CASSFNPGTGAPKAYEQYF. CDR3 coding DNA: TGTGCCAGCAGCTTTAATCCCGGGACAGGGGCCCCAAAGGCCTACGAGCAGTACTTC.

The V gene is TRBV5-4, the J gene TRBJ2-3; D possibly corresponds to TRBD2 (6 bases). Germline V gene data show CDR1 as SGHNT and CDR2 as YYREEE (reference sequence). There are 14 residues in the CDR3. Trimming cost V 3 bases and J 0 bases, with 8 bases left between them. CDR3 region: CASSSGGSTDTQYF. DNA for the CDR3: TGTGCCAGCAGCTCCGGAGGGAGCACAGATACGCAGTATTTT.